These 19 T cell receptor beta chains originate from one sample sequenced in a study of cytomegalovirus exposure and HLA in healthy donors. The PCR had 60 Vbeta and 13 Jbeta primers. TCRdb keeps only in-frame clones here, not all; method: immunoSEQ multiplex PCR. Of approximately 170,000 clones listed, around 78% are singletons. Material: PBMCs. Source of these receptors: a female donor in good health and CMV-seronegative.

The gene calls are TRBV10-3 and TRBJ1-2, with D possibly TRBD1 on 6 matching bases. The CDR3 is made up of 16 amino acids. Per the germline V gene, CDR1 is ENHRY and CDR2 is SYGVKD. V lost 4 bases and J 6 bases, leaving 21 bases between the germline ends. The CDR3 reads CAISGDQGNPRDGYTF. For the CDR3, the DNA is TGTGCCATCAGTGGAGATCAGGGGAATCCCCGCGATGGCTACACCTTC.

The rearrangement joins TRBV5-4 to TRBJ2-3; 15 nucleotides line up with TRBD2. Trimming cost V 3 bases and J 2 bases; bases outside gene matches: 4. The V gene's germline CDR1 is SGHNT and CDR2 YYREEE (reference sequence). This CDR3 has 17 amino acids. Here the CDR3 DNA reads TGTGCCAGCAGCTCCCGGACTAGCGGGGGGGCCACAGATACGCAGTATTTT. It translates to CASSSRTSGGATDTQYF.

The DNA for the CDR3 is TGTGCCAGCAGCGCGGGACAGGGGCTAGCCAATCAGCCCCAGCATTTT. The encoded protein is CASSAGQGLANQPQHF. The chain recombines TRBV9 with TRBJ1-5; 10 bases are a match to TRBD1. The CDR3 sequence is 16 residues long. CDR1 is SGDLS, CDR2 YYNGEE, per germline. The trim removed 3 bases at V and 3 bases at J, leaving 6 bases unmatched.

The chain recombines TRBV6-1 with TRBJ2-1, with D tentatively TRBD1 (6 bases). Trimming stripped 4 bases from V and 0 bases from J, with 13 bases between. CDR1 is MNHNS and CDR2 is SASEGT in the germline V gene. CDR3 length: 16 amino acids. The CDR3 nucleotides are TGTGCCAGCAGTGGGCGTGGGGGCATCTCCTACAATGAGCAGTTCTTC. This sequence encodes CASSGRGGISYNEQFF.

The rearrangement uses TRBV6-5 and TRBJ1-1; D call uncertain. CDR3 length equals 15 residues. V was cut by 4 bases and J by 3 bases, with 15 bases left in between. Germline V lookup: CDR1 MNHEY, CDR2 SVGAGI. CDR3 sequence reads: CASSSLSGGDTEAFF. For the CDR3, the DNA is TGTGCCAGCAGTTCCCTAAGCGGCGGGGACACTGAAGCTTTCTTT.

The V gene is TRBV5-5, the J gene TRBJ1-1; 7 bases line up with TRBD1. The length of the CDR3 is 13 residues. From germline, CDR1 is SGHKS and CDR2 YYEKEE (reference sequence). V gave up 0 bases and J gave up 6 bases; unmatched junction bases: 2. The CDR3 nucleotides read TGTGCCAGCAGCTTGGGACAGGGCCCTGAAGCTTTCTTT. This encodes CASSLGQGPEAFF.

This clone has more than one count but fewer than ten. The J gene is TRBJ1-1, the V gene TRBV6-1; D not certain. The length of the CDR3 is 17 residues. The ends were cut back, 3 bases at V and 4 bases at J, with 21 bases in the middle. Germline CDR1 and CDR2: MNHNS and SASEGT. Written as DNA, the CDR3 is TGTGCCAGCAGTGAGAGAGGCCAGCCCTGGCCGGGCACTGAAGCTTTCTTT. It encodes CASSERGQPWPGTEAFF.

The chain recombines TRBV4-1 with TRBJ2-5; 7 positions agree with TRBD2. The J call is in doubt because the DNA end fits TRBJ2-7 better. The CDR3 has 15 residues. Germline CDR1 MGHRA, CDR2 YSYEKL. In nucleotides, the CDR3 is TGCGCCAGCAGCCAAGGGGGGGGGAGAGGTTCCGAGCAGTACTTC. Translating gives CASSQGGGRGSEQYF.

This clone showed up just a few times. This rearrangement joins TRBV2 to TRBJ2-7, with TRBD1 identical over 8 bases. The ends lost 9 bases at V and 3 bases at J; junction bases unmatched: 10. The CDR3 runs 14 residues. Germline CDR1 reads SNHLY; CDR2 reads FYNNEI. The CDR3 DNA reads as TGTGCCAGTTCTCCCCAGGACAGGGACTACGAGCAGTACTTC. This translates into CASSPQDRDYEQYF.

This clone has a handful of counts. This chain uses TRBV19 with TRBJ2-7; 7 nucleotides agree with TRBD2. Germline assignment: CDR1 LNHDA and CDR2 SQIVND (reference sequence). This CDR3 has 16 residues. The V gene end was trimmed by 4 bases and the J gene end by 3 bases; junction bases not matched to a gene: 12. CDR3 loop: CASSTWESGKSYEQYF. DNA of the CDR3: TGTGCCAGTAGTACTTGGGAAAGCGGGAAAAGCTACGAGCAGTACTTC.

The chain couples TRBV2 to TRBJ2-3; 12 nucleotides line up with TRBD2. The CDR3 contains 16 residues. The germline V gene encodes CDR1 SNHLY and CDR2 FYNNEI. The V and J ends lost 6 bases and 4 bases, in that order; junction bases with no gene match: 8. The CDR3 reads CASRALAGGLADTQYF. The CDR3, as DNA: TGTGCCAGCAGGGCTCTAGCGGGAGGGCTGGCAGATACGCAGTATTTT.

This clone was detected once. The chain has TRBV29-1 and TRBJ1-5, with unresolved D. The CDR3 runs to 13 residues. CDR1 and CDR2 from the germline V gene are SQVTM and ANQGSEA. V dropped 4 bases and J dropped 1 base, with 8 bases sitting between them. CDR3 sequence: CSVVLESNQPQHF. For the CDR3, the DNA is TGCAGCGTTGTTCTTGAGAGCAATCAGCCCCAGCATTTT.

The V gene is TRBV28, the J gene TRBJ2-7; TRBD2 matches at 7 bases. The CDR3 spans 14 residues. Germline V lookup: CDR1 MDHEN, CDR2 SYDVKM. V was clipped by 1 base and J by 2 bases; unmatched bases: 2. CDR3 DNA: TGTGCCAGCAGTTTATTGGGAGGGGCCTACGAGCAGTACTTC. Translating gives CASSLLGGAYEQYF.

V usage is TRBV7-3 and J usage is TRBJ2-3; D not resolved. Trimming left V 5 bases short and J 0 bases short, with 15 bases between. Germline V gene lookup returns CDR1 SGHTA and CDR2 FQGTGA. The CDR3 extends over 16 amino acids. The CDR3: CASSTPRVPSTDTQYF. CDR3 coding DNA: TGTGCCAGCAGCACCCCCCGGGTACCTAGCACAGATACGCAGTATTTT. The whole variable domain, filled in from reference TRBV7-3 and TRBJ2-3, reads GAGVSQTPSNKVTEKGKYVELRCDPISGHTALYWYRQSLGQGPEFLIYFQGTGAADDSGLPNDRFFAVRPEGSVSTLKIQRTERGDSAVYLCASSTPRVPSTDTQYFGPGTRLTVL.

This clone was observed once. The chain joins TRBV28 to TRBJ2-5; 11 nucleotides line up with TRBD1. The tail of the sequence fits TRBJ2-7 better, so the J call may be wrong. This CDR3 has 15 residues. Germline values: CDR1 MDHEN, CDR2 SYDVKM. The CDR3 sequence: CASSLSGTGGYEQYF. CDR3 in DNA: TGTGCCAGCAGTTTAAGCGGGACAGGGGGTTACGAGCAGTACTTC.

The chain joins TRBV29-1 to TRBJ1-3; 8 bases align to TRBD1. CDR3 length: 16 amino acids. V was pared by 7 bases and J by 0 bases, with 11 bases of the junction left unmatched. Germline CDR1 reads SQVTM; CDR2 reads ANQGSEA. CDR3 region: CSAGEDRAPSGNTIYF. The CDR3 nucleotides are TGCAGCGCCGGAGAGGACAGGGCCCCCTCTGGAAACACCATATATTTT.

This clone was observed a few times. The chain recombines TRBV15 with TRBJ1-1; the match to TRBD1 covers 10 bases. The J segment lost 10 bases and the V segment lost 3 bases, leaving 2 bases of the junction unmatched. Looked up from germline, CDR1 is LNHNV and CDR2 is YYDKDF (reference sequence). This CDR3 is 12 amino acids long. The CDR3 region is CATSRGDRGAFF. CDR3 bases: TGTGCCACCAGCAGGGGGGACAGGGGAGCTTTCTTT.

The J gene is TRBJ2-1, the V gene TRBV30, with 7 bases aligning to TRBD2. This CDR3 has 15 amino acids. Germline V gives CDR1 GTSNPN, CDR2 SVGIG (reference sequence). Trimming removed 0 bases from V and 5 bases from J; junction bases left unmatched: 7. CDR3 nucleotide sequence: TGTGCCTGGAGTGTATACGGGAGGATCAACAATGAGCAGTTCTTC. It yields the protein CAWSVYGRINNEQFF.

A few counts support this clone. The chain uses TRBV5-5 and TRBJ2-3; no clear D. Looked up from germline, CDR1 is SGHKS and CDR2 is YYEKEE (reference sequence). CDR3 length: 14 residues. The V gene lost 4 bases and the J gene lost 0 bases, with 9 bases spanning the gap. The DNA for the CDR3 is TGTGCCAGCAGCCCCCGCGGAAGCACAGATACGCAGTATTTT. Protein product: CASSPRGSTDTQYF.